Included here is one TCR beta chain sequence, with context. Assay used: immunoSEQ multiplex PCR; TCRdb lists only in-frame clones, some missing. The sample contains roughly 41,000 clones, 85% of which appear only once. This entry comes from a study of blood T cell repertoires in COVID-19. The CDR3 covers 12 residues. The V gene's germline CDR1 is LGHNT and CDR2 FRNRAP. V dropped 4 bases and J dropped 5 bases, with 7 bases sitting between them. The chain recombines TRBV12-5 with TRBJ2-3; TRBD2 is a possible D gene (5 bases). The clonotype was recovered from a man in his fifties with active COVID-19. Sequencing was done on a sample of peripheral blood. CDR3: CASGSREDTQYF. CDR3 sequence (DNA): TGTGCTAGTGGTTCCCGGGAAGATACGCAGTATTTT.